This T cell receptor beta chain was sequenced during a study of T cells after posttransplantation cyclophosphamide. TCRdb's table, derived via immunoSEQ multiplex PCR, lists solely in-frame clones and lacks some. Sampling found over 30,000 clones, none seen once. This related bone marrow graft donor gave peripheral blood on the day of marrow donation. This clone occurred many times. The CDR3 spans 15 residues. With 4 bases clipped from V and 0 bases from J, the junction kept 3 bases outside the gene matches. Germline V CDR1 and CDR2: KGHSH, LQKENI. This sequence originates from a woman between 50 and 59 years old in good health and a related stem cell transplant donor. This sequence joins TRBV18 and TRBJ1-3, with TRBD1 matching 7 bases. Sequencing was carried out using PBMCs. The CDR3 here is CASSLGDSSGNTIYF. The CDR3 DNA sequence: TGTGCCAGCTCACTTGGGGACAGCTCTGGAAACACCATATATTTT.